Here is one TCR beta chain with its context. What it recognizes is unknown. This sample stems from a study of cytomegalovirus exposure and HLA in healthy donors. Study-wide points: Subsequent analysis showed first-cohort TCR clusters tending to co-occur in 120 validation repertoires.

Germline assignment: CDR1 MNHEY and CDR2 SVGAGI. V was cut by 6 bases and J by 0 bases, with 3 bases left in between. CDR3 length: 11 amino acids. The protocol was immunoSEQ multiplex PCR, while the TCRdb copy is restricted to in-frame clones and leaves out a portion. Here the sample spans around 260,000 clones, 90% being singletons. Material: PBMCs. The J gene is TRBJ2-7, the V gene TRBV6-5; unclear D gene. This TCR was recovered from a woman aged 25 to 39 in good health and CMV-seronegative. CDR3 nucleotides: TGTGCCAGCAGAACCTCCTACGAGCAGTACTTC. Translated, it gives CASRTSYEQYF.